This T cell receptor (beta chain) comes out of a study of blood T cell repertoires in COVID-19. TCRdb's copy holds only in-frame clones and misses some; the assay was immunoSEQ multiplex PCR. The table records some 200,000 clones, 82% of them present only once. The CDR3 sequence runs 13 residues, both termini included. From germline, CDR1 is MNHEY and CDR2 SVGEGT. On this clone: Since the CDR3 does not end with the conserved phenylalanine or tryptophan, this likely comes from a read error. The DNA is left out, because the CDR3 cannot be placed on it with certainty; the CDR3 is given as TCRdb lists it.

The chain is built from TRBV6-2 or TRBV6-3 and TRBJ2-7; the DNA was not used to check the table's D call, TRBD2. The sample consisted of peripheral blood. The TCR originated in a woman in her seventies with COVID-19, enrolled during active disease. The CDR3 loop is CASSPRLAGGPSL.